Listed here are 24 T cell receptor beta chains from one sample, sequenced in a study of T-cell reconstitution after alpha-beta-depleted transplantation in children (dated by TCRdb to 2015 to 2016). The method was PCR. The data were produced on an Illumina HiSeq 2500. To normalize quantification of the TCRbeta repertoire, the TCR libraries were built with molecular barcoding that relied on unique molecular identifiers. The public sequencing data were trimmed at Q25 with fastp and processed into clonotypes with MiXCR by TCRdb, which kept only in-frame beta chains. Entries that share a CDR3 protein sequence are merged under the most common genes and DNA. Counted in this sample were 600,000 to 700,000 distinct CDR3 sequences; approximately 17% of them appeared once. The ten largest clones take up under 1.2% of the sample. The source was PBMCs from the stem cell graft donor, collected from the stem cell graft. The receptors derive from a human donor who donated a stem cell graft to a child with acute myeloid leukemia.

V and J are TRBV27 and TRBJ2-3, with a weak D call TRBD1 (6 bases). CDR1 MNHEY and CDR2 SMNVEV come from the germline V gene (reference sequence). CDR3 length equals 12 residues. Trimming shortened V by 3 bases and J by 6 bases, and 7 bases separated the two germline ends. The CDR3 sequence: CASSFDRDTQYF. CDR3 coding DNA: TGTGCCAGCAGTTTTGACAGGGATACGCAGTATTTT.

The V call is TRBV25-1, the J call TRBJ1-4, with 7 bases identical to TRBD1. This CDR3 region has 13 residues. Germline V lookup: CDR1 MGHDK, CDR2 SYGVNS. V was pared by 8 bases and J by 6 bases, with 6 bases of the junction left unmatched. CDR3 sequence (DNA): TGTGCCAGCCCTTGGACAGGCGATGAAAAACTGTTTTTT. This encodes CASPWTGDEKLFF.

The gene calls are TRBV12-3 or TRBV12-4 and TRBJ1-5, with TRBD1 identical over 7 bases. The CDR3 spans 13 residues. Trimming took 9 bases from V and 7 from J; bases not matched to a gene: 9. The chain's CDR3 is CASTRQGGQPQHF. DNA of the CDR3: TGTGCCAGTACCCGGCAGGGGGGCCAGCCCCAGCATTTT.

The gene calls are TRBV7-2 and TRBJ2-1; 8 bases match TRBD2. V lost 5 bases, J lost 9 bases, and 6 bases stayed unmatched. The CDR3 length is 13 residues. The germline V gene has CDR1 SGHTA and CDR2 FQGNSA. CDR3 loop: CASSRGGAGEQFF. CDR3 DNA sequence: TGTGCCAGCAGCCGGGGGGGGGCCGGTGAGCAGTTCTTC.

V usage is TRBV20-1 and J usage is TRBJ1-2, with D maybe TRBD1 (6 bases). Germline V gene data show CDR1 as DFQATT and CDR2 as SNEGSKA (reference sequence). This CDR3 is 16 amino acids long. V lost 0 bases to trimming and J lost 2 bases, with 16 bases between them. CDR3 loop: CSARDPRRGANYGYTF. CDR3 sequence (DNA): TGCAGTGCTAGAGATCCCCGGAGGGGGGCAAACTATGGCTACACCTTC.

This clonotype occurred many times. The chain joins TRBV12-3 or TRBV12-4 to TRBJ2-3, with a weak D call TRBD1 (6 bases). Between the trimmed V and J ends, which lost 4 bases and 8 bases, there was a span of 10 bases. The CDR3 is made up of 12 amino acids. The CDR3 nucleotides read TGTGCCAGCAGTTCCGACAGGAGTACGCAGTATTTT. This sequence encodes CASSSDRSTQYF.

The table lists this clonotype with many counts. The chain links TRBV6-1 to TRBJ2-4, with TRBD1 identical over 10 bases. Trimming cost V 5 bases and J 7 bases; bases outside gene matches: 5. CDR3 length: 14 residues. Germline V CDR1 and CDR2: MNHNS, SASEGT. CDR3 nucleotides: TGTGCCAGCAGTACCGGGACAGGGGTCAACATTCAGTACTTC. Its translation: CASSTGTGVNIQYF.

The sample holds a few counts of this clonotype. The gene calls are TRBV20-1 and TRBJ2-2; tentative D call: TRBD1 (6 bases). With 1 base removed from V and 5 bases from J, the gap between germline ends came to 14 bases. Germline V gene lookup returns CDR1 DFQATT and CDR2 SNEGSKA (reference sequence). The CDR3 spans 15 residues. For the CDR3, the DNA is TGCAGTGCTAGAGCCCGAAACAGGGTTACCGGGGAGCTGTTTTTT. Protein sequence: CSARARNRVTGELFF.

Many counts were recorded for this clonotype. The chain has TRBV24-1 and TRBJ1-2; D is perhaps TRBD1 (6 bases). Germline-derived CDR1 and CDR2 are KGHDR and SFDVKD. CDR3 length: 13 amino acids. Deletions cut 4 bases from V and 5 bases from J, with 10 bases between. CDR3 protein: CATSEHTGYGYTF. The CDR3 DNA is TGTGCCACCAGTGAACATACAGGGTATGGCTACACCTTC.

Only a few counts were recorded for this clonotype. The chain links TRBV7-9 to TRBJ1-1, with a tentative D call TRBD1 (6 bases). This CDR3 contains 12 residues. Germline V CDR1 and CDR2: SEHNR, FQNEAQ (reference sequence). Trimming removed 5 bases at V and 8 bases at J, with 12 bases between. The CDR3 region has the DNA TGTGCCAGCAGCATCGGGGGGGCGGAAGCTTTCTTT. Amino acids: CASSIGGAEAFF.

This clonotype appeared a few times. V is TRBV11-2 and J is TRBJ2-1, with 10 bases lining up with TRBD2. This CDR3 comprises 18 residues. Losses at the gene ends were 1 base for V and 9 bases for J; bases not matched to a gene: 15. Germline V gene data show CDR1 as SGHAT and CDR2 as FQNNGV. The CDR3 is CASSLVPRPAGGRGEQFF. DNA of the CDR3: TGTGCCAGCAGCTTAGTTCCAAGACCAGCGGGGGGGCGGGGTGAGCAGTTCTTC.

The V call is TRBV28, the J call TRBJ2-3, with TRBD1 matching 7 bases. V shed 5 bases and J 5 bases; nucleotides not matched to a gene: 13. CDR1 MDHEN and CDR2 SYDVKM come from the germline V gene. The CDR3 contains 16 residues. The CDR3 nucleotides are TGTGCCAGCAGTCCCCTCCGCGGACAGGAACAAGATACGCAGTATTTT. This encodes CASSPLRGQEQDTQYF.

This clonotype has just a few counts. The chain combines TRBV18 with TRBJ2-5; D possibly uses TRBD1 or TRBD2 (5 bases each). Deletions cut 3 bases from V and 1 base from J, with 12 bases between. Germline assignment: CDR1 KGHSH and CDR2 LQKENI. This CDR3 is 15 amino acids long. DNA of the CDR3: TGTGCCAGCTCACCGCGCCGGGACGGCCAAGAGACCCAGTACTTC. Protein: CASSPRRDGQETQYF.

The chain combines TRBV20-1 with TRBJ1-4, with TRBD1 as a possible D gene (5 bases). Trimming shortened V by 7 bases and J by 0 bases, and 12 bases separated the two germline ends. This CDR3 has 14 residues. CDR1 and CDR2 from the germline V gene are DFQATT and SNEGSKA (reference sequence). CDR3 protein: CSGRAGATNEKLFF. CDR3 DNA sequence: TGCAGTGGGAGGGCGGGGGCAACTAATGAAAAACTGTTTTTT.

CDR3 sequence reads: CASSLARVAGDTDTQYF. CDR3 in DNA: TGTGCCAGCAGTTTAGCGCGAGTAGCGGGGGACACAGATACGCAGTATTTT. The chain links TRBV12-3 or TRBV12-4 to TRBJ2-3; 9 nucleotides agree with TRBD2. Unmatched junction bases numbered 6, after V lost 0 bases and J lost 2 bases. This CDR3 has 17 residues.

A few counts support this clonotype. CDR3 in amino acids: CATSRDGGALTDTQYF. The CDR3 bases are TGTGCCACCAGCAGAGATGGGGGGGCGTTAACAGATACGCAGTATTTT. The chain is built from TRBV15 and TRBJ2-3; D perhaps matches TRBD2 (7 bases). Germline CDR1 LNHNV, CDR2 YYDKDF (reference sequence). The CDR3 contains 16 residues. Trimming shortened V by 0 bases and J by 3 bases, and 13 bases separated the two germline ends.

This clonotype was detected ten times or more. DNA for the CDR3: TGCAGTGCTAGGGACTATAAAGGCACAGATACGCAGTATTTT. Translated: CSARDYKGTDTQYF. The chain couples TRBV20-1 to TRBJ2-3, with D possibly matching TRBD2 (6 bases). The CDR3 extends over 14 amino acids. Trimming shortened V by 3 bases and J by 1 base, and 11 bases separated the two germline ends. Germline V lookup: CDR1 DFQATT, CDR2 SNEGSKA (reference sequence).

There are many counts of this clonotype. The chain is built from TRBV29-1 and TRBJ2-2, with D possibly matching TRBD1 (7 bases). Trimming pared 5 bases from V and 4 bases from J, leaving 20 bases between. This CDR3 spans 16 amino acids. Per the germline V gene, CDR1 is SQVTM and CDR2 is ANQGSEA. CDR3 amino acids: CSVPKGGTDTTGELFF. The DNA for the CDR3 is TGCAGCGTTCCGAAAGGGGGGACAGATACCACCGGGGAGCTGTTTTTT.

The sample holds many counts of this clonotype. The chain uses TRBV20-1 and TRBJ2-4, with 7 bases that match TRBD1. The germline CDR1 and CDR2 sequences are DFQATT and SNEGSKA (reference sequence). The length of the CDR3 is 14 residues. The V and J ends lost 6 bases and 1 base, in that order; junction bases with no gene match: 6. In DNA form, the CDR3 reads TGCAGTGCCAACAGGGGCAGGGCCAAAAACATTCAGTACTTC. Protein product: CSANRGRAKNIQYF.

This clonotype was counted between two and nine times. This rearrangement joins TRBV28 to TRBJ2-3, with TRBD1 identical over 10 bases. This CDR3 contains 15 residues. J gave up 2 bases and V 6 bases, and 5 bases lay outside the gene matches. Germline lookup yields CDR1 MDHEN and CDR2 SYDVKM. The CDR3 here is CASRLDRGSTDTQYF. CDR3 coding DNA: TGTGCCAGCAGGTTGGACAGGGGGTCCACAGATACGCAGTATTTT. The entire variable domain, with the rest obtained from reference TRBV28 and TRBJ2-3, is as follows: DVKVTQSSRYLVKRTGEKVFLECVQDMDHENMFWYRQDPGLGLRLIYFSYDVKMKEKGDIPEGYSVSREKKERFSLILESASTNQTSMYLCASRLDRGSTDTQYFGPGTRLTVL.

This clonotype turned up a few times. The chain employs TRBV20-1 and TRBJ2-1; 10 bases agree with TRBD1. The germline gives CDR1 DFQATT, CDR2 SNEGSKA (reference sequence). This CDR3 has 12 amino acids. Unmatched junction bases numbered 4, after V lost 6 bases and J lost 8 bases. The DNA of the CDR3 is TGCAGTGCAGACAGGGGGCAAGATGAGCAGTTCTTC. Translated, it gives CSADRGQDEQFF.

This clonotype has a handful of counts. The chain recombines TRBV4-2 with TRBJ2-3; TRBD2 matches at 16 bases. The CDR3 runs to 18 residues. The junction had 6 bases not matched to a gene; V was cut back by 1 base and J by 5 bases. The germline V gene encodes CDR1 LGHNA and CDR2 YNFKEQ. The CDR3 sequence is CASSQGGTSGGAEDTQYF. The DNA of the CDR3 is TGTGCCAGCAGCCAAGGAGGGACTAGCGGGGGGGCGGAAGATACGCAGTATTTT.

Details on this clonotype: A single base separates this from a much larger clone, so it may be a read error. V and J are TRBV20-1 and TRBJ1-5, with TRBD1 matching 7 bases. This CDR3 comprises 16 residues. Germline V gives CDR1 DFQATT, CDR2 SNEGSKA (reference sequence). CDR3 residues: CSAPIDMGQKNQHQHF. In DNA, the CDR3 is TGCAGTGCTCCGATCGATATGGGACAGAAGAATCAGCACCAGCATTTT.

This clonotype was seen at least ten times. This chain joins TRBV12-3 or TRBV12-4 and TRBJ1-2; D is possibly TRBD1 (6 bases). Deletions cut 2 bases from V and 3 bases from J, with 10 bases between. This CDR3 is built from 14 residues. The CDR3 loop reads CASSLKRGYYGYTF. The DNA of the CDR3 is TGTGCCAGCAGTTTAAAAAGGGGGTACTATGGCTACACCTTC.